A selection of T cell receptor beta chains follows, all from one sample in a study of a mutant IDH1 vaccine in newly diagnosed glioma. Sequencing was performed with immunoSEQ multiplex PCR; in TCRdb, only in-frame clones are kept and a portion is missing. The sample holds 69,000 or so clones, approximately 86% seen once. Their cognate antigens are unknown. The material was PBMCs, obtained from a glioma patient whose treatment included an IDH1 peptide vaccine. The receptors shown here come from a man younger than 40 with glioma. Each CDR3 is given with its conserved first and last residue. The order of the fields is D gene, V gene, J gene, clone size, CDR3 protein, CDR3 DNA. D genes are given only for firm matches. Clone size is stated in some rows and not others, as once, few, many or a class when expanded.

TRBD1	TRBV7-3	TRBJ1-2	.	CASSSGQGVNYGYTF	TGTGCCAGCAGCAGTGGACAGGGGGTTAACTATGGCTACACCTTC
.	TRBV7-6	TRBJ1-3	.	CASSPPVGPGNTIYF	TGTGCCAGCAGCCCCCCGGTCGGGCCCGGAAACACCATATATTTT
.	TRBV7-3	TRBJ2-7	.	CASSLTREGEQYF	TGTGCCAGCAGCTTAACCAGGGAAGGAGAGCAGTACTTC
.	TRBV29-1	TRBJ1-1	few	CSVARVTEAFF	TGCAGCGTTGCTAGGGTGACTGAAGCTTTCTTT
.	TRBV27	TRBJ2-7	once	CASSVTGGAHDEQYF	TGTGCCAGCAGTGTGACAGGAGGGGCGCACGACGAGCAGTACTTC
TRBD2	TRBV11-2	TRBJ2-7	.	CASSLDKGLATINGYEQYF	TGTGCCAGCAGCTTAGATAAGGGACTAGCGACGATTAACGGATACGAGCAGTACTTC
.	TRBV4-1	TRBJ1-1	.	CASSQYPTMNTEAFF	TGCGCCAGCAGCCAATATCCGACTATGAACACTGAAGCTTTCTTT
.	TRBV7-6	TRBJ2-5	.	CASSLAVGGRRGETQYF	TGTGCCAGCAGCTTAGCGGTGGGGGGGCGAAGAGGAGAGACCCAGTACTTC
.	TRBV27	TRBJ1-5	.	CASSQDRNQPQHF	TGTGCCAGCAGTCAGGACAGAAATCAGCCCCAGCATTTT
TRBD1	TRBV25-1	TRBJ2-1	.	CASSEWDRSREQFF	TGTGCCAGCAGTGAATGGGACAGGTCAAGGGAGCAGTTCTTC
TRBD1	TRBV5-4	TRBJ2-1	.	CAGSGGAGYNEQFF	TGTGCCGGTTCAGGGGGCGCCGGGTACAATGAGCAGTTCTTC
.	TRBV30	TRBJ2-1	.	CAWWGVPVPYNEQFF	TGTGCCTGGTGGGGAGTCCCGGTCCCCTACAATGAGCAGTTCTTC
.	TRBV7-9	TRBJ2-5	.	CASSLEAKNQETQYF	TGTGCCAGCAGCTTAGAAGCTAAAAACCAAGAGACCCAGTACTTC
.	TRBV11-3	TRBJ2-1	once	CASSFSGFAQFF	TGTGCCAGCAGCTTCTCCGGGTTCGCGCAGTTCTTC
.	TRBV9	TRBJ1-3	.	CASSVGTGTNENTIYF	TGTGCCAGCAGCGTGGGGACGGGGACAAATGAAAACACCATATATTTT
.	TRBV30	TRBJ1-2	.	CAWSVRGTANYGYTF	TGTGCCTGGAGTGTACGGGGGACCGCTAACTATGGCTACACCTTC
TRBD1	TRBV5-1	TRBJ2-7	.	CASSLFLDRDPYEQYF	TGCGCCAGCAGCTTATTTCTAGACAGGGATCCCTACGAGCAGTACTTC
.	TRBV30	TRBJ2-2	once	CAWSSLGEWYTGELFF	TGTGCCTGGAGTAGTTTGGGGGAATGGTACACCGGGGAGCTGTTTTTT
.	TRBV7-7	TRBJ2-3	.	CAAGPGPDTQYF	TGTGCCGCCGGGCCCGGGCCGGATACGCAGTATTTT
.	TRBV5-1	TRBJ2-7	.	CASSTRDFSYEQYF	TGCGCCAGCAGCACCCGGGACTTCTCCTACGAGCAGTACTTC
.	TRBV7-9	TRBJ2-5	.	CASSPGPRETQYF	TGTGCCAGCAGCCCGGGACCGAGGGAGACCCAGTACTTC
TRBD1	TRBV29-1	TRBJ2-2	.	CSVGQGADTGELFF	TGCAGCGTTGGGCAGGGGGCAGACACCGGGGAGCTGTTTTTT
.	TRBV18	TRBJ1-3	.	CASSPSQGRGGNTIYF	TGTGCCAGCTCACCCTCACAGGGACGAGGGGGAAACACCATATATTTT
TRBD1	TRBV7-2	TRBJ1-4	.	CASSLRTGGATNEKLFF	TGTGCCAGCAGCTTAAGGACAGGGGGCGCAACTAATGAAAAACTGTTTTTT
TRBD1	TRBV29-1	TRBJ1-2	.	CSAQNPDREGGYTF	TGCAGCGCCCAAAACCCAGACAGGGAGGGGGGCTACACCTTC
.	TRBV4-1	TRBJ2-3	.	CASSLGWGLSTDTQYF	TGCGCCAGCAGCCTTGGCTGGGGCCTTAGCACAGATACGCAGTATTTT
.	TRBV6-5	TRBJ1-6	once	CASSYRGSYNSPLHF	TGTGCCAGCAGTTATCGTGGCTCCTATAATTCACCCCTCCACTTT